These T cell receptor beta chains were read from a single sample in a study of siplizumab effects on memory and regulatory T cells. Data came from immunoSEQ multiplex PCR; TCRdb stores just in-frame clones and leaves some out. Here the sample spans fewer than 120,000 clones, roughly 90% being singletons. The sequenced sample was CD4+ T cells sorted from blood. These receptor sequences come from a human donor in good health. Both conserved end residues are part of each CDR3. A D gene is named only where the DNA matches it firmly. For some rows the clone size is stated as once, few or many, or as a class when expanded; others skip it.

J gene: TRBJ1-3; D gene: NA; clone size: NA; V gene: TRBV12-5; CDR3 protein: CASGTPQGNSGNTIYF; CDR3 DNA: TGTGCTAGTGGTACCCCCCAGGGGAACTCTGGAAACACCATATATTTT
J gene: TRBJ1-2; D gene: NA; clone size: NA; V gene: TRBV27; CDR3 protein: CASSSTATNYGYTF; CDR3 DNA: TGTGCCAGCAGTTCGACAGCCACTAACTATGGCTACACCTTC
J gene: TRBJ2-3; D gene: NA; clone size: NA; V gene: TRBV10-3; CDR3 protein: CAISGPGTIGTDTQYF; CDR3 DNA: TGTGCCATCAGTGGACCCGGGACAATTGGCACAGATACGCAGTATTTT
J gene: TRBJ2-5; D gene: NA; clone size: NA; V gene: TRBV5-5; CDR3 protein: CASSLVRPTVETQYF; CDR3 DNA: TGTGCCAGCAGCTTGGTTCGTCCCACAGTGGAGACCCAGTACTTC
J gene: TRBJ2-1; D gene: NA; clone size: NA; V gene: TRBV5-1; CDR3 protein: CASSLGSTEQFF; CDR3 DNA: TGCGCCAGCAGCTTAGGATCCACTGAGCAGTTCTTC
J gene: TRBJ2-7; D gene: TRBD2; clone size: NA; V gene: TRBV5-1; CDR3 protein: CASSLEGLAGAEQYF; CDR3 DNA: TGCGCCAGCAGCTTGGAAGGACTAGCGGGAGCCGAGCAGTACTTC
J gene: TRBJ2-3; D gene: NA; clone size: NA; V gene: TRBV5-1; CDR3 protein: CASRTQQDTQYF; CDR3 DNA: TGCGCCAGCAGGACCCAACAAGATACGCAGTATTTT
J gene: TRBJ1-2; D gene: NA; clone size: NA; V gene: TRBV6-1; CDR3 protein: CASSVEGANYGYTF; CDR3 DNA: TGTGCCAGCAGTGTGGAAGGAGCTAACTATGGCTACACCTTC
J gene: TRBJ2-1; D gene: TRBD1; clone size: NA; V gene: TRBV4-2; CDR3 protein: CASSRQGRGNEQFF; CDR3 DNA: TGTGCCAGCAGCCGACAGGGGAGAGGCAATGAGCAGTTCTTC
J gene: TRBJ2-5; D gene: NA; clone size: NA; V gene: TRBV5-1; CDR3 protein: CASSLGAGETQYF; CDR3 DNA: TGCGCCAGCAGCCTGGGGGCCGGAGAGACCCAGTACTTC
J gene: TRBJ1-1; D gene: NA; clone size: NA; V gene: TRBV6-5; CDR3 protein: CASMANTEAFF; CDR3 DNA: TGTGCCAGCATGGCGAACACTGAAGCTTTCTTT
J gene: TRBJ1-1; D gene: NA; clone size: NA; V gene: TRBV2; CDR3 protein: CASNGPTGLSTEAFF; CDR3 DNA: TGTGCCAGCAACGGACCGACAGGTTTGAGCACTGAAGCTTTCTTT
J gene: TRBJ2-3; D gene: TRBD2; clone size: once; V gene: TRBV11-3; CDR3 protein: CASSLRGGSDTQYF; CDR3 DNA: TGTGCCAGCAGCCTGCGGGGGGGATCAGATACGCAGTATTTT
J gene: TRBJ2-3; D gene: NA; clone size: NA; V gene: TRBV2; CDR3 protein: CASRLQPSTDTQYF; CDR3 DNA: TGTGCCAGCAGGCTTCAACCTAGCACAGATACGCAGTATTTT
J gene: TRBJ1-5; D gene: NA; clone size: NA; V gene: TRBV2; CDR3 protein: CASSEQLSNQPQHF; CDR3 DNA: TGTGCCAGCAGTGAACAGCTCAGCAATCAGCCCCAGCATTTT
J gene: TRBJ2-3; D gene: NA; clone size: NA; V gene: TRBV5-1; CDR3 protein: CASSLVGRSHTDTQYF; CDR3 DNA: TGCGCCAGCAGCTTGGTGGGACGGTCCCACACAGATACGCAGTATTTT
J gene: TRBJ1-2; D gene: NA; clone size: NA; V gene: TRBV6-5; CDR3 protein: CASSRTVGYTF; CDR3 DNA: TGTGCCAGCAGTCGGACAGTCGGCTACACCTTC
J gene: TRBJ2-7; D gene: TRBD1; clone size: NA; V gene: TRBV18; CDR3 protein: CASSLTGVHEQYF; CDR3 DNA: TGTGCCAGCTCCTTGACAGGGGTCCACGAGCAGTACTTC
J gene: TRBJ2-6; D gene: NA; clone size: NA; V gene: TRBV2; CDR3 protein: CASSDTGANVLTF; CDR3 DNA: TGTGCCAGCAGTGACACCGGGGCCAACGTCCTGACTTTC
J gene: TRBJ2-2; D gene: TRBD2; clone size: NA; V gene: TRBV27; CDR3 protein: CASSPGLAGTGELFF; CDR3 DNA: TGTGCCAGCAGCCCAGGACTAGCGGGGACCGGGGAGCTGTTTTTT
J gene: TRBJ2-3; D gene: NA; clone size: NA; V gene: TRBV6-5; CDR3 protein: CASRAPSTDTQYF; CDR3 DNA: TGTGCCAGCAGGGCCCCTAGCACAGATACGCAGTATTTT
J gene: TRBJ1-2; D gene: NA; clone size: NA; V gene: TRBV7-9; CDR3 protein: CASSSGSGYSAYGYTF; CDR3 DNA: TGTGCCAGCAGCTCCGGGTCGGGTTATAGCGCCTATGGCTACACCTTC
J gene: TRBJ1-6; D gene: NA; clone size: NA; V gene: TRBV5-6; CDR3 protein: CASSLSPNGVNSPLHF; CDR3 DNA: TGTGCCAGCAGCTTGAGTCCAAACGGGGTTAATTCACCCCTCCACTTT
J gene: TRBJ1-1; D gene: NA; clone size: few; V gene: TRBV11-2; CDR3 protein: CASSAIQWEGRLTEAFF; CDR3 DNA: TGTGCCAGCAGCGCAATCCAGTGGGAGGGGCGATTGACTGAAGCTTTCTTT
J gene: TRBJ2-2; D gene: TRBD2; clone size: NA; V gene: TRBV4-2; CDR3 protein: CASSSLTSGNTGELFF; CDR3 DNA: TGTGCCAGCAGCTCCCTGACTAGCGGGAACACCGGGGAGCTGTTTTTT
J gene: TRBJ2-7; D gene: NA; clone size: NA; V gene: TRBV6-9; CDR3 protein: CASSYSALQAYEQYF; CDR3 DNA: TGTGCCAGCAGTTACTCGGCGCTCCAGGCCTACGAGCAGTACTTC
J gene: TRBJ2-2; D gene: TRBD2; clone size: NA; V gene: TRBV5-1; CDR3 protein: CASTPRAGGVTGELFF; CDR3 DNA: TGCGCCAGCACCCCCCGGGCGGGGGGGGTCACCGGGGAGCTGTTTTTT
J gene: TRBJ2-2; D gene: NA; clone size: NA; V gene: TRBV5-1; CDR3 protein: CASSLFPPANTGELFF; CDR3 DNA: TGCGCCAGCAGCTTGTTTCCCCCGGCGAACACCGGGGAGCTGTTTTTT
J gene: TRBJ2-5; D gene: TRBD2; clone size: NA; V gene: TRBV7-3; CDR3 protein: CASSSVGGKQETQYF; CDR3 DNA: TGTGCCAGCAGCTCGGTGGGAGGGAAACAAGAGACCCAGTACTTC
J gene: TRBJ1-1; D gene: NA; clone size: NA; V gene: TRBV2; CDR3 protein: CASSRAPGTEAFF; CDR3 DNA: TGTGCCAGCAGTAGGGCCCCCGGCACTGAAGCTTTCTTT
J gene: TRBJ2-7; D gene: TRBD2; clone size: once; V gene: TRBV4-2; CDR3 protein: CASSQDPLAGVFRSYEQYF; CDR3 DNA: TGTGCCAGCAGCCAAGATCCCCTAGCGGGAGTGTTCCGCTCCTACGAGCAGTACTTC
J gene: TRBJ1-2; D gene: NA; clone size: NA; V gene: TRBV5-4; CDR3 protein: CASSPPGHPQGGYTF; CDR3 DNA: TGTGCCAGCAGCCCACCGGGACATCCCCAGGGCGGCTACACCTTC
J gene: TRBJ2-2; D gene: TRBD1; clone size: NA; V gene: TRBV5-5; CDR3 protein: CASSLVAGGTGELFF; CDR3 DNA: TGTGCCAGCAGCTTGGTCGCAGGGGGCACCGGGGAGCTGTTTTTT
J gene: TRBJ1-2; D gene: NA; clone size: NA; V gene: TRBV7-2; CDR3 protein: CASRAGTVKNYGYTF; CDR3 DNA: TGTGCCAGCAGGGCCGGGACGGTGAAGAACTATGGCTACACCTTC
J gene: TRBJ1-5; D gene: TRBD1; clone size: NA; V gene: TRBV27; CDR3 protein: CASWTGPESQPQHF; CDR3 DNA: TGTGCCAGCTGGACAGGGCCTGAGAGCCAGCCCCAGCATTTT
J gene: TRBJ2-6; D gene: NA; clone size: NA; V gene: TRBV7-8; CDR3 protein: CASSFGSSGANVLTF; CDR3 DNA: TGTGCCAGCAGCTTCGGAAGTTCTGGGGCCAACGTCCTGACTTTC
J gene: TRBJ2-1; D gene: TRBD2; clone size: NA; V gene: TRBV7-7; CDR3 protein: CASSLDSGGYNEQFF; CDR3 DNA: TGTGCCAGCAGCTTAGATAGCGGGGGGTACAATGAGCAGTTCTTC
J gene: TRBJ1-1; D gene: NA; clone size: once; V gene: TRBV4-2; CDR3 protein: CASSPQTLGTEAFF; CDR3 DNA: TGTGCCAGCAGCCCCCAGACACTTGGGACTGAAGCTTTCTTT
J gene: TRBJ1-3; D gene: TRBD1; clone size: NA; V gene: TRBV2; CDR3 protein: CAGGTGQGNTIYF; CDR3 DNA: TGTGCCGGGGGGACAGGGCAAGGAAACACCATATATTTT
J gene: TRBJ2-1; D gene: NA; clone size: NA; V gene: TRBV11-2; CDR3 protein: CASSPIVRNEQFF; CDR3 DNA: TGTGCCAGCAGCCCCATAGTCCGTAATGAGCAGTTCTTC
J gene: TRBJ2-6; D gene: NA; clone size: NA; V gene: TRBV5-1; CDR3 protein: CASREIRRTNSGANVLTF; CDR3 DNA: TGCGCCAGCCGAGAGATCAGGCGAACCAACTCTGGGGCCAACGTCCTGACTTTC
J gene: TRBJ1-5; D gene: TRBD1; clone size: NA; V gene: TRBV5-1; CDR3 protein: CASSLDRAGNQPQHF; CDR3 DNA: TGCGCCAGCAGCTTAGACAGGGCGGGCAATCAGCCCCAGCATTTT
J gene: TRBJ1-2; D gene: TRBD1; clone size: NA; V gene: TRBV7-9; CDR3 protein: CASTPEPGQGDYGYTF; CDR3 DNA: TGTGCCAGCACCCCGGAGCCTGGGCAGGGGGACTATGGCTACACCTTC
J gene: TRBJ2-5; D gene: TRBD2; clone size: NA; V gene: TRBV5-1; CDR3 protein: CASRSGGAVQETQYF; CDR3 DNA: TGCGCCAGCAGATCCGGGGGGGCCGTCCAAGAGACCCAGTACTTC
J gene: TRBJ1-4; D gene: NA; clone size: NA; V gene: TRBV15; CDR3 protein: CATSRALRGAEKLFF; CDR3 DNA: TGTGCCACCAGCAGAGCTTTAAGGGGTGCTGAAAAACTGTTTTTT
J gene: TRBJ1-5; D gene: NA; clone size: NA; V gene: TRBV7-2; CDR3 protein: CASSLQVDGGQPQHF; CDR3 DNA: TGTGCCAGCAGCTTACAAGTGGACGGAGGGCAGCCCCAGCATTTT
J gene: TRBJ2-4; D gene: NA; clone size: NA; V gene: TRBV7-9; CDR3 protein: CASSLAGVNRWGKNIQYF; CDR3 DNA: TGTGCCAGCAGCTTAGCAGGGGTAAACAGGTGGGGGAAAAACATTCAGTACTTC